This TCR beta chain was sequenced in a study of T cell changes during pregnancy in multiple sclerosis. This clone appeared once. Libraries were prepared by immunoSEQ multiplex PCR; TCRdb keeps only in-frame clonotypes and omits some of them. Of tens of thousands of clones detected, 91% appear once; the ten largest clones hold less than 0.85%. The sequencing used peripheral blood, collected in the third trimester of pregnancy. The sequence was obtained from a female donor in good health, enrolled as a control in a pregnancy study.

As DNA, the CDR3 is TGTGCCAGTAGTATAGCTTCTCTAGCGGGAGGGCCGCAGTTCTTC. Its protein product is CASSIASLAGGPQFF. This sequence joins TRBV19 and TRBJ2-1; 12 nucleotides line up with TRBD2. Germline assignment: CDR1 LNHDA and CDR2 SQIVND (reference sequence). Trimming took 1 base from V and 12 from J; bases not matched to a gene: 7. This CDR3 is 15 amino acids long.